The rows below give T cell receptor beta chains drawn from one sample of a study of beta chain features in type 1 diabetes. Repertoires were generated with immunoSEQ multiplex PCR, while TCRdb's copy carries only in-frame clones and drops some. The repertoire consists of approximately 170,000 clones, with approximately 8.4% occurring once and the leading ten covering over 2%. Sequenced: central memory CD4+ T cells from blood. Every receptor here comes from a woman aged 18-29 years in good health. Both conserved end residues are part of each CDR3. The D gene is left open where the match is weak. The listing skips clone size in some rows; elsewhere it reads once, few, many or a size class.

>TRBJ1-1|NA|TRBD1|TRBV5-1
TGCGCCAGCAGCGGAGGGACAGGGGCCCTTCTTGAAGCTTTCTTT
CASSGGTGALLEAFF
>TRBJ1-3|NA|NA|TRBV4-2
TGTGCCAGCAGCCAGCCTGTTGGGGGCCGATCTGGAAACACCATATATTTT
CASSQPVGGRSGNTIYF
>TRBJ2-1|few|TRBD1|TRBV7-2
TGTGCCAGCAGCCAGCTTCTTCCCCCTGACAGGGCTTTGGGCAATGAGCAGTTCTTC
CASSQLLPPDRALGNEQFF
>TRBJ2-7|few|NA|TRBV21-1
TGTGCCAGCCATCCTGGGCCCTGTAGCGAGCAGTACTTC
CASHPGPCSEQYF
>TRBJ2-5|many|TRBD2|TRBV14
TGTGCCAGCAGCCCGGGACTAGGGGTAGTCCAAGAGACCCAGTACTTC
CASSPGLGVVQETQYF
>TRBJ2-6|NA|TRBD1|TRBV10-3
TGTGCCATCATGGGGACAGGGGGCGCATCTGGGGCCAACGTCCTGACTTTC
CAIMGTGGASGANVLTF
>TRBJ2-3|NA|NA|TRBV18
TGTGCCAGCTCACCCTCTAGTACCCCCACAGATACGCAGTATTTT
CASSPSSTPTDTQYF
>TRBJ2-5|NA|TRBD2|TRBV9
TGTGCCAGCAGCGTAGGGGCACTAGCGGGTAAAGAGACCCAGTACTTC
CASSVGALAGKETQYF
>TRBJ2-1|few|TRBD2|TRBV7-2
TGTGCCAGCACCCCTGGCTTGCGGGGGGGCGGGGGAAATGAGCAGTTCTTC
CASTPGLRGGGGNEQFF
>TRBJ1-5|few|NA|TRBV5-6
TGTGCCAGCAGCTTGCTCAATCAGCCCCAGCATTTT
CASSLLNQPQHF
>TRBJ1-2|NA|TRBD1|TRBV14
TGTGCCAGCAGCCCTTACCGGGACAGATCCAATTATGGCTACACCTTC
CASSPYRDRSNYGYTF